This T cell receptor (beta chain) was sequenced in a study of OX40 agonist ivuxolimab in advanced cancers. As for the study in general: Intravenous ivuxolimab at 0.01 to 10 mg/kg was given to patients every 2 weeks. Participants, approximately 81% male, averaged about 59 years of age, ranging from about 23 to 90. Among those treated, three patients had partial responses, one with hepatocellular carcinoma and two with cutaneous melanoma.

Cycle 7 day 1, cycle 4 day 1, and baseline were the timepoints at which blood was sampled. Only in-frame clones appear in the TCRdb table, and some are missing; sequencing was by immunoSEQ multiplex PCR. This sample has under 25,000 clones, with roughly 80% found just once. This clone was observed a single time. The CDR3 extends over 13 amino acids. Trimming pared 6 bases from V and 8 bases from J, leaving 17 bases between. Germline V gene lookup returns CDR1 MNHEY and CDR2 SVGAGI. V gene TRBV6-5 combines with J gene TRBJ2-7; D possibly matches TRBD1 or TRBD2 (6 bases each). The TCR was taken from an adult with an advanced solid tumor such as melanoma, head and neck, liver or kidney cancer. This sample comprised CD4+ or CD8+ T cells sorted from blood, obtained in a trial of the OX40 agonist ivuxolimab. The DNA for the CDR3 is TGTGCCAGCAGGCCCCTTGGGGGGCATCAGCAGTACTTC. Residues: CASRPLGGHQQYF.